The 9 T cell receptor beta chains presented below share a single source sample, sequenced in a study of beta chain features in type 1 diabetes. Study results and limitations: People with Type 1 diabetes carried modestly yet significantly shorter TCRB CDR3s in all four CD4+ subsets.

Isolated RNA was reverse transcribed in full, so expressed TCRB transcripts were sequenced. The repertoire was sequenced with immunoSEQ multiplex PCR; TCRdb's copy has only in-frame clones and lacks some. The sample contains around 130,000 clones, around 9% of which appear only once. The antigens of these receptors remain unknown. Sequenced: central memory CD4+ T cells from blood. The origin of the receptors is a man aged 30 to 39 with type 1 diabetes.

This clone was observed many times. Other DNA sequences in this specimen translate into the identical CDR3. The chain couples TRBV7-9 to TRBJ2-1, with 10 bases fitting TRBD2. With 0 bases clipped from V and 4 bases from J, the junction kept 3 bases outside the gene matches. This CDR3 is 16 amino acids long. Per germline, CDR1 SEHNR and CDR2 FQNEAQ (reference sequence). This CDR3 is CASSLALAGVYNEQFF. The CDR3 region has the DNA TGTGCCAGCAGCTTAGCCCTAGCGGGGGTATACAATGAGCAGTTCTTC.

This clone was recorded a few times. This chain joins TRBV7-2 and TRBJ2-1; 8 bases align to TRBD2. V shed 5 bases, J shed 0 bases, and the junction held 3 bases outside the gene matches. Germline V gene sequence: CDR1 SGHTA, CDR2 FQGNSA. There are 15 residues in the CDR3. Here the CDR3 reads CASSRSGASYNEQFF. CDR3 DNA sequence: TGTGCCAGCAGCCGTAGCGGGGCCTCCTACAATGAGCAGTTCTTC.

The V and J genes are TRBV4-3 and TRBJ2-7; 7 nucleotides line up with TRBD1. Germline V CDR1 and CDR2: LGHNA, YSLEER. V lost 2 bases to trimming and J lost 6 bases; unmatched junction nucleotides: 4. CDR3 size: 13 residues. Written as DNA, the CDR3 is TGCGCCAGCAGCCAACAACAGGGGAGCGAGCAGTACTTC. Its translation: CASSQQQGSEQYF.

This chain connects TRBV9 to TRBJ2-3; weak D call: TRBD2 (7 bases). This CDR3 spans 15 amino acids. Germline-derived CDR1 and CDR2 are SGDLS and YYNGEE. The germline V and J ends were trimmed by 3 bases and 5 bases, with 16 bases remaining between them. The CDR3 sequence is CASSAGAGAGDTQYF. CDR3 nucleotide sequence: TGTGCCAGCAGCGCGGGGGCGGGGGCTGGAGATACGCAGTATTTT.

The V gene is TRBV6-5, the J gene TRBJ1-6; D call uncertain. The CDR3 totals 13 residues. The germline V gene has CDR1 MNHEY and CDR2 SVGAGI. The ends were cut back, 7 bases at V and 8 bases at J, with 12 bases in the middle. CDR3 sequence: CASTRDEDSPLHF. The CDR3 nucleotides are TGTGCCAGCACCCGCGACGAGGATTCACCCCTCCACTTT.

This clone was seen a few times. The chain employs TRBV29-1 and TRBJ2-5, with unresolved D. There are 12 residues in the CDR3. V lost 4 bases, J lost 3 bases, and 9 bases lay in between. Germline lookup yields CDR1 SQVTM and CDR2 ANQGSEA. In DNA form, the CDR3 reads TGCAGCGTTGTAGTCGGTGAAGAGACCCAGTACTTC. This translates into CSVVVGEETQYF.

The chain has TRBV5-4 and TRBJ2-3, with 8 bases fitting TRBD2. CDR3 length equals 17 residues. Germline trimming cut 4 bases from V and 4 bases from J; bases unmatched to any gene: 14. From germline, CDR1 is SGHNT and CDR2 YYREEE (reference sequence). The CDR3 reads CASSPPGGGLVSDTQYF. The CDR3, as DNA: TGTGCCAGCAGCCCACCCGGGGGGGGCCTTGTTTCAGATACGCAGTATTTT.

The chain employs TRBV2 and TRBJ1-2; 7 bases agree with TRBD1. V shed 8 bases and J 7 bases; nucleotides not matched to a gene: 10. CDR1 SNHLY and CDR2 FYNNEI come from the germline V gene. CDR3 size: 13 residues. CDR3 residues: CASLRGAGSGYTF. The CDR3 region has the DNA TGTGCCAGCCTCAGGGGGGCAGGGAGTGGCTACACCTTC.

This clone was found a few times. This chain connects TRBV23-1 to TRBJ2-3; D is perhaps TRBD1 (5 bases). TRBV23-1 is an ORF for which the function is uncertain. The ends were cut back, 7 bases at V and 1 base at J, with 21 bases in the middle. The CDR3 covers 17 residues. CDR3 nucleotide sequence: TGCGCCAGCACCCATTGGGGTCAGGGCAGCGGCACAGATACGCAGTATTTT. It translates to CASTHWGQGSGTDTQYF.